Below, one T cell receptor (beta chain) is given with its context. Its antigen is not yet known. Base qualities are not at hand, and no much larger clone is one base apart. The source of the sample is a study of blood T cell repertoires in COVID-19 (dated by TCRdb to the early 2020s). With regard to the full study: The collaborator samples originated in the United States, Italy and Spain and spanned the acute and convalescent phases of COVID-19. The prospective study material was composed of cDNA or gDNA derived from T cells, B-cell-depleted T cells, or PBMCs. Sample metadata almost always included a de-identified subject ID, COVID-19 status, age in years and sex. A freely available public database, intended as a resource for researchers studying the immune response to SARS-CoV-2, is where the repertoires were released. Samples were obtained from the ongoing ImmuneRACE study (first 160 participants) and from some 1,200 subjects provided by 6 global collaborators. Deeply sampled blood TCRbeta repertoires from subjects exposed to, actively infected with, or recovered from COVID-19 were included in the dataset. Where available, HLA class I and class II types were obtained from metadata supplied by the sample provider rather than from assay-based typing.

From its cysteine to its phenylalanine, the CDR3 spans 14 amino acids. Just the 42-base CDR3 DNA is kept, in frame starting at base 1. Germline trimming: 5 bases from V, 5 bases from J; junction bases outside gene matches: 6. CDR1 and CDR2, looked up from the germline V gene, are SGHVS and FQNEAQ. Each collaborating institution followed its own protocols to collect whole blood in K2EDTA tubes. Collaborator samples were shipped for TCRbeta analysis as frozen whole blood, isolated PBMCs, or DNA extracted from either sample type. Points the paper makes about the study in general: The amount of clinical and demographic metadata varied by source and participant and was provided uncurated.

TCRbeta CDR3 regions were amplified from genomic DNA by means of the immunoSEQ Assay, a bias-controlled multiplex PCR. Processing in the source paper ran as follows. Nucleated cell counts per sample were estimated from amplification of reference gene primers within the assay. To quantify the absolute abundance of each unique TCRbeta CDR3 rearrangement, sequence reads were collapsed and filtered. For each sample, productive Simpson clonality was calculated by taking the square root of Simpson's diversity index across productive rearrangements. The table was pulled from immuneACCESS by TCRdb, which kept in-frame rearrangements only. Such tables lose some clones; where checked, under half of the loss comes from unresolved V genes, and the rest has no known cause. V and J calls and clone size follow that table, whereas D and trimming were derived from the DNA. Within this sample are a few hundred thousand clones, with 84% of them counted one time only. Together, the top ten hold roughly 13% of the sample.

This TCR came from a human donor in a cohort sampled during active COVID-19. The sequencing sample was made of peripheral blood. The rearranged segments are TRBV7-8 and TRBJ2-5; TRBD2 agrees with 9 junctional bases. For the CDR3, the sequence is CASSPFSGSETQYF. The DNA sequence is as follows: TGTGCCAGCAGCCCTTTTAGCGGGAGCGAGACCCAGTACTTC. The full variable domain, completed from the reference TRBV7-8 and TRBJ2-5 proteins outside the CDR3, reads GAGVSQSPRYKVAKRGQDVALRCDPISGHVSLFWYQQALGQGPEFLTYFQNEAQLDKSGLPSDRFFAERPEGSVSTLKIQRTQQEDSAVYLCASSPFSGSETQYFGPGTRLLVL.